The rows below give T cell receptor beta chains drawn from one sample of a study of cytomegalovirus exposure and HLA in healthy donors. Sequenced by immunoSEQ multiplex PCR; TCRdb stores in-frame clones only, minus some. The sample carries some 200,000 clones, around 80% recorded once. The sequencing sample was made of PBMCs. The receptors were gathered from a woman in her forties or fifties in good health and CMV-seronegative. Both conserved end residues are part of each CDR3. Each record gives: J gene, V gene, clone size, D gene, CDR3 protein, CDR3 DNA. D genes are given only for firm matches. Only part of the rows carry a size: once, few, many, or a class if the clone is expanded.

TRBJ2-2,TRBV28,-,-,CASHRDTHTGELFF,TGTGCCAGCCACCGGGACACACACACCGGGGAGCTGTTTTTT
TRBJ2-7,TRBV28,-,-,CASGFLTYEQYF,TGTGCCAGCGGCTTCTTGACCTACGAGCAGTACTTC
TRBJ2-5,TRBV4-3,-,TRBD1,CASSQALTGGQETQYF,TGCGCCAGCAGCCAAGCCCTTACAGGGGGGCAGGAGACCCAGTACTTC
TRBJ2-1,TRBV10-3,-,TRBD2,CAISEAREGSYNEQFF,TGTGCCATCAGTGAAGCCCGGGAGGGCTCCTACAATGAGCAGTTCTTC
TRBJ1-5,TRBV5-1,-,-,CASSSEGDDNQPQHF,TGCGCCAGCAGCTCCGAAGGGGATGACAATCAGCCCCAGCATTTT
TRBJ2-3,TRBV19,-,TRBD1,CASSLGQGNTDTQYF,TGTGCCAGTAGCCTAGGACAGGGTAATACAGATACGCAGTATTTT
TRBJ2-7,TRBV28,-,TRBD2,CASTLAGPSYEQYF,TGTGCCAGCACCCTAGCGGGACCCAGCTACGAGCAGTACTTC
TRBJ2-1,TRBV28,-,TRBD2,CASSLGLAGGVHNEQFF,TGTGCCAGCAGTTTAGGCCTAGCGGGAGGGGTCCACAATGAGCAGTTCTTC
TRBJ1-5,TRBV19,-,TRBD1,CASSGKDRGVESRDQPQHF,TGTGCCAGTAGTGGGAAAGACAGGGGGGTAGAGTCTCGCGATCAGCCCCAGCATTTT
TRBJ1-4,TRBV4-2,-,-,CASSQIGGGAGEKLFF,TGTGCCAGCAGCCAGATTGGGGGGGGCGCGGGTGAAAAACTGTTTTTT
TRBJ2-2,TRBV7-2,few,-,CASSPQGRTGELFF,TGTGCCAGCAGCCCGCAGGGGCGGACCGGGGAGCTGTTTTTT
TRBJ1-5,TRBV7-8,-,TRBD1,CASSVRGVSQPQHF,TGTGCCAGCAGCGTCAGGGGGGTTAGTCAGCCCCAGCATTTT
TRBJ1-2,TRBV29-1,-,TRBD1,CSVVQGADYGYTF,TGCAGCGTTGTTCAGGGGGCCGACTATGGCTACACCTTC
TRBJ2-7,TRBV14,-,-,CASSQENGAYEQYF,TGTGCCAGCAGCCAAGAGAACGGAGCATACGAGCAGTACTTC
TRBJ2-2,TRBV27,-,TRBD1,CASSWTGAGELFF,TGTGCCAGCAGTTGGACAGGGGCCGGGGAGCTGTTTTTT
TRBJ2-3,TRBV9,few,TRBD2,CASSFTGTSGDTQYF,TGTGCCAGCAGCTTCACCGGGACTAGCGGGGATACGCAGTATTTT
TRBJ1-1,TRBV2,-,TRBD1,CASSVDRVNTEAFF,TGTGCCAGCAGCGTCGACAGGGTGAACACTGAAGCTTTCTTT
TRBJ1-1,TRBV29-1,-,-,CSVLYLNTEAFF,TGCAGCGTTCTGTATTTGAACACTGAAGCTTTCTTT
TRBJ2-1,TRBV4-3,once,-,CASSQENFYNEQFF,TGCGCCAGCAGCCAAGAAAACTTCTACAATGAGCAGTTCTTC
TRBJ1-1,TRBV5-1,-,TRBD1,CASSSAGTGNTEAFF,TGCGCCAGCAGCTCGGCCGGGACAGGGAACACTGAAGCTTTCTTT
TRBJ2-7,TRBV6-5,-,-,CASRRSSYEQYF,TGTGCCAGCAGGAGGAGCTCCTACGAGCAGTACTTC
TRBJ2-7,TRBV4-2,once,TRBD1,CASSRDRGYEQYF,TGTGCCAGCAGCCGGGACAGGGGTTACGAGCAGTACTTC
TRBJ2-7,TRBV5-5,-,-,CASSFTGINSYEQYF,TGTGCCAGCAGTTTTACAGGGATCAACTCCTACGAGCAGTACTTC
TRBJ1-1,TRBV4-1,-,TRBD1,CASSQGDRVSSEAFF,TGCGCCAGCAGCCAAGGGGACAGGGTTAGTTCTGAAGCTTTCTTT
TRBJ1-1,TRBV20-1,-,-,CSARTFSEAFF,TGCAGTGCTAGAACTTTCTCTGAAGCTTTCTTT
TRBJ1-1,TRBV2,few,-,CASRGQENTEAFF,TGTGCCAGCAGGGGGCAGGAGAACACTGAAGCTTTCTTT
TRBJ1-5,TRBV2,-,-,CASSALQGSNQPQHF,TGTGCCAGCAGTGCTCTTCAGGGCAGCAATCAGCCCCAGCATTTT
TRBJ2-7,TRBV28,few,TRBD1,CASSLIQGANYEQYF,TGTGCCAGCAGTTTAATCCAGGGGGCTAACTACGAGCAGTACTTC
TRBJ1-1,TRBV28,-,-,CASSLLELNTEAFF,TGTGCCAGCAGTTTATTGGAGTTAAACACTGAAGCTTTCTTT
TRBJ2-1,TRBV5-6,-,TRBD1,CASSKPPGQGFNEQFF,TGTGCCAGCAGCAAGCCCCCGGGACAGGGGTTCAATGAGCAGTTCTTC
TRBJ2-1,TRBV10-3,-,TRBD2,CAISGTSGNGSYNEQFF,TGTGCCATCAGTGGGACTAGCGGGAATGGGTCCTACAATGAGCAGTTCTTC
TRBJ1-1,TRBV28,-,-,CASSLAGTGRGNTEAFF,TGTGCCAGCAGTTTGGCCGGTACGGGCCGGGGGAACACTGAAGCTTTCTTT
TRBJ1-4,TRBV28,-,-,CASSSGGATNEKLFF,TGTGCCAGCAGTTCGGGGGGAGCAACTAATGAAAAACTGTTTTTT
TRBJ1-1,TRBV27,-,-,CASRAMTNARNTEAFF,TGTGCCAGCAGAGCCATGACTAACGCTCGGAACACTGAAGCTTTCTTT
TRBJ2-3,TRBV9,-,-,CASSVVGGLTSTDTQYF,TGTGCCAGCAGCGTAGTTGGAGGTTTAACTAGCACAGATACGCAGTATTTT
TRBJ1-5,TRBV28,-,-,CASNSGGSNQPQHF,TGTGCCAGCAACTCAGGTGGAAGCAATCAGCCCCAGCATTTT
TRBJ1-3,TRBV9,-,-,CASSVGADSGNTIYF,TGTGCCAGCAGCGTAGGGGCAGACTCTGGAAACACCATATATTTT
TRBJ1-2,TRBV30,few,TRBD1,CAYNTGGADYGYTF,TGTGCCTATAATACAGGGGGCGCGGACTATGGCTACACCTTC
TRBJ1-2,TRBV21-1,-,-,CASGLQDSPTWYGYTF,TGTGCCAGCGGCCTCCAGGACAGCCCAACTTGGTATGGCTACACCTTC
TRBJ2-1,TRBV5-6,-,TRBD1,CASSLWTGELYDEQFF,TGTGCCAGCAGCTTGTGGACAGGGGAACTGTACGATGAGCAGTTCTTC
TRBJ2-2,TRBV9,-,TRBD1,CASSNRGSGNTGELFF,TGTGCCAGCAGCAACAGGGGATCCGGGAACACCGGGGAGCTGTTTTTT
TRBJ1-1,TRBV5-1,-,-,CASSLAGNTEAFF,TGCGCCAGCAGCTTGGCAGGGAACACTGAAGCTTTCTTT